This T cell receptor (beta chain) is drawn from a study of early T cells in non-severe SARS-CoV-2 infection (dated by TCRdb to the early 2020s). About the full investigation: Bulk RNA from unsorted whole blood was used for TCR sequencing, so alpha and beta chains could not be paired. General study outcomes and caveats: VDJdb matching was skewed toward anti-spike CD8 responses, so virus-specific expansions were likely underestimated and private and CD4 specificities were missed.

This was a case-control study nested in a cohort of healthcare workers in London, UK, who had nasopharyngeal swab PCR tests and blood samples taken every week. Between 23 and 31 March 2020, the week of the UK lockdown, healthcare workers were enrolled and then followed up weekly for as long as 16 weeks. Libraries were prepared through 5' RACE. Data came from a NextSeq 500. Unique molecular identifiers were attached to individual cDNA molecules in the TCR library protocol so that sequencing error and PCR bias could be corrected. Both TCR alpha and beta chains were sequenced, and tight co-correlation was observed between alpha and beta sequence abundances in each sample. On the authors' methods: Decombinator V4 was used to perform V gene, J gene and CDR3 annotation of TCR sequences. Expanded TCRs were defined as changing significantly between any two time points under a Poisson model with p below 0.0001. Abundances of TCRs were expressed as counts per million after normalisation to the total number of TCRs sequenced in each sample. TRAV1-2 paired with TRAJ12, TRAJ20 or TRAJ33 defined MAIT TCRs, while TRAV10 paired with TRAJ18 defined iNKT TCRs. VDJdb, accessed 1 November 2021, was searched for CMV, EBV and SARS-CoV-2 annotated TCRs, excluding TCRs annotated for multiple antigens. The public reads were reanalyzed by TCRdb: fastp trimming at Q25, MiXCR alignment, in-frame beta chains only. Under each unique CDR3 protein, matching rows form one entry showing the most common genes and DNA. The V and J calls, along with clone size, are taken from TCRdb and not from the paper's own processing. The table for this sample lists more than 65,000 distinct CDR3 sequences; 4.6% of them were counted only once. The ten biggest clones cover 3.5% to 4% of the sample.

After removal of 6 bases from V and 2 bases from J, the junction retains 3 bases not matched to a gene. The CDR3 holds 13 amino acids from the cysteine to the phenylalanine. CDR3 DNA is the only sequence kept; it has 39 bases, read in frame from the first base. From the germline V gene, CDR1 is SGHTA and CDR2 is FQGNSA. This clonotype was picked up a small number of times. No antigen is known for it. Per-nucleotide qualities are absent, and no much larger clonotype sits a single base away. The receptor comes from an adult who was a healthcare worker with PCR-confirmed SARS-CoV-2 infection or an uninfected control (not recorded which). The donor label of this sample is uncertain. The material was whole blood, obtained at baseline. Recombination connected TRBV7-2 to TRBJ2-7, with 8 bases in between that match TRBD1. The nucleotide sequence reads as follows: TGTGCCAGCAGGGGGGACAGGCCCTACGAGCAGTACTTC. It translates to CASRGDRPYEQYF. When the CDR3 is completed using the reference TRBV7-2 and TRBJ2-7 genes on either side, the full variable domain is GAGVSQSPSNKVTEKGKDVELRCDPISGHTALYWYRQSLGQGLEFLIYFQGNSAPDKSGLPSDRFSAERTGGSVSTLTIQRTQQEDSAVYLCASRGDRPYEQYFGPGTRLTVT.